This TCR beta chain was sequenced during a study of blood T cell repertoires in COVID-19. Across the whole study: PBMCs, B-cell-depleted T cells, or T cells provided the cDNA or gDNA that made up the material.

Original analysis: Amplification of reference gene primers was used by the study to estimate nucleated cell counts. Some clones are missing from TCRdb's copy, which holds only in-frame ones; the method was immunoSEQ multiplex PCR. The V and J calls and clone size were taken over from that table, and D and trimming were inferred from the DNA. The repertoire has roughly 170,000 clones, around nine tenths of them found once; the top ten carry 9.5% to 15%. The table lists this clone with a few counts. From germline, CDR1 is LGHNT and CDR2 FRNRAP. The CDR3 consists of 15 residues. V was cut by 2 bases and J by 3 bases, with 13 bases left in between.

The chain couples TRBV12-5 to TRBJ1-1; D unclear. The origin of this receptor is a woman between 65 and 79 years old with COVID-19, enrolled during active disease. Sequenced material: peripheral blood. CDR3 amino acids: CASGLSAGGYTEAFF. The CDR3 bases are TGTGCTAGTGGTTTGTCGGCCGGCGGGTACACTGAAGCTTTCTTT.